This T cell receptor (beta chain) was recovered during a study of cytomegalovirus exposure and HLA in healthy donors (dated by TCRdb to between 2016 and 2019). A note on the overall study: A later analysis indicated that the 130 or so validation repertoires were generated on the platform also employed for the roughly 650 repertoires of the first cohort. To predict cytomegalovirus infection status, the study combined high-throughput TCR immunosequencing, statistical association of individual TCRs with disease status, and machine learning. A separate validation cohort of approximately 120 different subjects was used in addition to the approximately 670-subject first cohort. The aim of the study was to test whether cataloging public T cell receptors could identify signatures of past pathogen exposure.

Worth noting for this clone: This receptor's antigen is unknown. Per-nucleotide qualities are absent, and no much larger clonotype sits a single base away.

The library came from the immunoSEQ multiplex PCR assay. The authors' analysis ran thus. A statistical classification framework was built to diagnose cytomegalovirus status from the catalog of TCR beta chain sequences. TCRdb provides this immuneACCESS table in a form limited to in-frame rearrangements. Some clones are lacking; in checked studies, under half of them reflect an unresolved V gene, and why the rest are absent is not known. The V and J calls and the clone size are those of that table, but D and trimming were determined from the DNA. Across this sample there are fewer than 130,000 clones, with 89% seen only once. 1.9% of the sample comes from the top ten. Via the germline V gene (reference sequence), CDR1 is LNHDA and CDR2 SQIVND. Here V drops 4 bases and J drops 4 bases, and the junction holds 8 bases not matched to any gene. The CDR3, cysteine through phenylalanine, is 16 amino acids long. Kept here is only the CDR3 DNA, which spans 48 bases and is read in frame from base 1.

Separate from the approximately 700-subject first cohort, the validation cohort of 90 to 150 subjects was the group to which the donors belonged. General findings and caveats noted by the study authors: All 120 or so repertoires were used to score co-occurrence in the validation cohort in a later analysis, because that analysis had no HLA typing for the cohort. A few of the identified cytomegalovirus-associated TCR beta chains were confirmed in vitro to be specific for cytomegalovirus antigens. In both the original and validation cohorts, the classifier was reported to diagnose cytomegalovirus status with high specificity and sensitivity. It was suggested by the authors that the approach could potentially be generalized to other disease states and immunological phenotypes. In a later analysis, TCRs clustered in the first cohort were found to also tend to co-occur in the approximately 120 validation repertoires, with 85% to 95% of cluster scores above 0. The study gave a list of 150 to 200 TCR beta chains associated with cytomegalovirus. While some public TCRs were present in many individuals, most TCR sequences turned up only very rarely across donors.

The clonotype was recovered from a woman aged 18-29 years in good health and CMV-seronegative. In this chain, TRBV19 is recombined with TRBJ1-5; TRBD1 matches 9 bases in the middle. Sequencing was carried out using PBMCs. The CDR3 region has the sequence CASSRVRQGGNQPQHF. The nucleotide sequence reads as follows: TGTGCCAGTAGTAGAGTCAGACAGGGGGGTAATCAGCCCCAGCATTTT.